These T cell receptor beta chains were read from a single sample in a study of T cell changes during pregnancy in multiple sclerosis. Sequencing was performed with immunoSEQ multiplex PCR; in TCRdb, only in-frame clones are kept and a portion is missing. The sample contains over 50,000 clones, approximately 91% of which appear only once. This material consisted of peripheral blood, taken in the first trimester of pregnancy. The receptor source for this set is a female donor with multiple sclerosis, enrolled in a pregnancy study. Both conserved end residues are part of each CDR3. D genes are given only for firm matches. Size values are once, few and many counts, or a class for expanded clones, and some rows have none.

clone_size: NA; d_call: TRBD2; j_call: TRBJ2-7; v_call: TRBV5-1; cdr3_aa: CASSLSVGGQYEQYF; cdr3_nt: TGCGCCAGCAGCTTGTCTGTGGGAGGGCAGTACGAGCAGTACTTC
clone_size: NA; d_call: TRBD1; j_call: TRBJ2-1; v_call: TRBV6-6; cdr3_aa: CASGTFTGAHNEQFF; cdr3_nt: TGTGCCAGCGGGACATTTACAGGGGCCCACAATGAGCAGTTCTTC
clone_size: NA; d_call: NA; j_call: TRBJ2-1; v_call: TRBV19; cdr3_aa: CASSIPGDSSYNEQFF; cdr3_nt: TGTGCCAGTAGTATACCAGGCGATAGCTCCTACAATGAGCAGTTCTTC
clone_size: once; d_call: NA; j_call: TRBJ2-1; v_call: TRBV13; cdr3_aa: CASSSDRVLDDNEQFF; cdr3_nt: TGTGCCAGCAGCTCAGACCGGGTACTAGATGACAATGAGCAGTTCTTC
clone_size: once; d_call: TRBD2; j_call: TRBJ2-2; v_call: TRBV7-3; cdr3_aa: CARLANQNTGELFF; cdr3_nt: TGTGCCAGACTAGCGAATCAGAACACCGGGGAGCTGTTTTTT
clone_size: NA; d_call: NA; j_call: TRBJ2-1; v_call: TRBV6-5; cdr3_aa: CASSRLAPKDNEQFF; cdr3_nt: TGTGCCAGCAGCCGTCTAGCGCCCAAGGACAATGAGCAGTTCTTC
clone_size: few; d_call: NA; j_call: TRBJ2-5; v_call: TRBV6-1; cdr3_aa: CASSERKTQYF; cdr3_nt: TGTGCCAGCAGTGAGCGTAAGACCCAGTACTTC
clone_size: NA; d_call: NA; j_call: TRBJ2-3; v_call: TRBV7-2; cdr3_aa: CASSLVGVGDTQYF; cdr3_nt: TGTGCCAGCAGCTTAGTCGGGGTTGGGGATACGCAGTATTTT
clone_size: NA; d_call: NA; j_call: TRBJ2-1; v_call: TRBV27; cdr3_aa: CASSQRVSSDRSYNEQFF; cdr3_nt: TGTGCCAGCAGTCAGCGCGTTTCTAGCGACCGCTCCTACAATGAGCAGTTCTTC
clone_size: NA; d_call: TRBD1; j_call: TRBJ2-1; v_call: TRBV27; cdr3_aa: CASREGQLIYNEQFF; cdr3_nt: TGTGCCAGCAGAGAGGGACAGCTGATCTACAATGAGCAGTTCTTC
clone_size: NA; d_call: TRBD2; j_call: TRBJ2-3; v_call: TRBV6-1; cdr3_aa: CAIALAESTDTQYF; cdr3_nt: TGTGCCATCGCACTAGCGGAGAGCACAGATACGCAGTATTTT
clone_size: NA; d_call: TRBD1; j_call: TRBJ2-1; v_call: TRBV28; cdr3_aa: CASSSQGASYNEQFF; cdr3_nt: TGTGCCAGCAGTTCACAGGGGGCGTCCTACAATGAGCAGTTCTTC
clone_size: NA; d_call: TRBD1; j_call: TRBJ2-7; v_call: TRBV2; cdr3_aa: CASRKRQGSERPYEQYF; cdr3_nt: TGTGCCAGCAGAAAGAGACAGGGATCGGAAAGACCCTACGAGCAGTACTTC
clone_size: once; d_call: TRBD1; j_call: TRBJ2-7; v_call: TRBV25-1; cdr3_aa: CASSELGTGGYEQYF; cdr3_nt: TGTGCCAGCAGTGAATTGGGGACAGGGGGCTACGAGCAGTACTTC
clone_size: NA; d_call: TRBD2; j_call: TRBJ2-5; v_call: TRBV6-1; cdr3_aa: CASSELAGGQETQYF; cdr3_nt: TGTGCCAGCAGTGAACTAGCGGGAGGGCAAGAGACCCAGTACTTC
clone_size: once; d_call: NA; j_call: TRBJ1-4; v_call: TRBV28; cdr3_aa: CASSPAGANEKLFF; cdr3_nt: TGTGCCAGCAGTCCCGCAGGGGCTAATGAAAAACTGTTTTTT
clone_size: NA; d_call: NA; j_call: TRBJ2-3; v_call: TRBV5-4; cdr3_aa: CASSWDISTDTQYF; cdr3_nt: TGTGCCAGCAGCTGGGACATAAGCACAGATACGCAGTATTTT
clone_size: NA; d_call: TRBD1; j_call: TRBJ1-3; v_call: TRBV10-2; cdr3_aa: CASSRGLDGNTIYF; cdr3_nt: TGCGCCAGCAGTAGGGGGCTAGATGGAAACACCATATATTTT
clone_size: once; d_call: TRBD1; j_call: TRBJ1-2; v_call: TRBV6-6; cdr3_aa: CASRDQKDRAPGYTF; cdr3_nt: TGTGCCAGCAGAGACCAAAAGGACAGGGCGCCTGGCTACACCTTC
clone_size: NA; d_call: TRBD1; j_call: TRBJ2-1; v_call: TRBV7-3; cdr3_aa: CASSSPGQGYNEQFF; cdr3_nt: TGTGCCAGCAGCTCTCCGGGACAGGGCTACAATGAGCAGTTCTTC
clone_size: NA; d_call: TRBD1; j_call: TRBJ2-1; v_call: TRBV4-1; cdr3_aa: CASSQSDRGSYNEQFF; cdr3_nt: TGCGCCAGCAGCCAATCGGACAGGGGGTCCTACAATGAGCAGTTCTTC
clone_size: NA; d_call: TRBD1; j_call: TRBJ2-1; v_call: TRBV5-7; cdr3_aa: CASSLTGQFNEQFF; cdr3_nt: TGTGCCAGCAGCTTGACGGGACAGTTCAATGAGCAGTTCTTC
clone_size: NA; d_call: TRBD2; j_call: TRBJ2-5; v_call: TRBV18; cdr3_aa: CASSRRASSGDETQYF; cdr3_nt: TGTGCCAGCTCGCGGAGGGCTTCTAGCGGCGACGAGACCCAGTACTTC
clone_size: NA; d_call: TRBD2; j_call: TRBJ2-7; v_call: TRBV19; cdr3_aa: CASSIVASGRYEQYF; cdr3_nt: TGTGCCAGTAGTATAGTAGCTAGCGGGAGATACGAGCAGTACTTC
clone_size: NA; d_call: NA; j_call: TRBJ2-1; v_call: TRBV28; cdr3_aa: CASIGGSKGNEQFF; cdr3_nt: TGTGCCAGCATCGGGGGTAGCAAGGGCAATGAGCAGTTCTTC
clone_size: NA; d_call: NA; j_call: TRBJ2-7; v_call: TRBV28; cdr3_aa: CASSSYTGFTYEQYF; cdr3_nt: TGTGCCAGCAGTTCCTACACAGGGTTTACCTACGAGCAGTACTTC
clone_size: once; d_call: TRBD1; j_call: TRBJ1-2; v_call: TRBV12-5; cdr3_aa: CASGLTGGYGYTF; cdr3_nt: TGTGCTAGTGGTTTAACAGGGGGATATGGCTACACCTTC
clone_size: NA; d_call: TRBD1; j_call: TRBJ2-7; v_call: TRBV6-6; cdr3_aa: CASSYETGGSNEQYF; cdr3_nt: TGTGCCAGCAGTTACGAAACAGGGGGTTCCAACGAGCAGTACTTC
clone_size: NA; d_call: TRBD2; j_call: TRBJ2-5; v_call: TRBV27; cdr3_aa: CASSRTSGRRETQYF; cdr3_nt: TGTGCCAGCAGTCGGACTAGCGGGAGGCGGGAGACCCAGTACTTC
clone_size: NA; d_call: NA; j_call: TRBJ1-4; v_call: TRBV10-1; cdr3_aa: CASSESVQYNEKLFF; cdr3_nt: TGCGCCAGCAGTGAGTCGGTCCAGTATAATGAAAAACTGTTTTTT
clone_size: NA; d_call: TRBD1; j_call: TRBJ2-1; v_call: TRBV10-1; cdr3_aa: CASSEGETGSVNEQFF; cdr3_nt: TGCGCCAGCAGTGAGGGGGAGACAGGGTCGGTAAATGAGCAGTTCTTC
clone_size: NA; d_call: TRBD2; j_call: TRBJ2-3; v_call: TRBV25-1; cdr3_aa: CASSVAGGRTDTQYF; cdr3_nt: TGTGCCAGCAGTGTAGCGGGAGGGCGGACAGATACGCAGTATTTT
clone_size: NA; d_call: TRBD1; j_call: TRBJ2-1; v_call: TRBV18; cdr3_aa: CASSRGDRDNEQFF; cdr3_nt: TGTGCCAGCTCAAGAGGAGACAGGGACAATGAGCAGTTCTTC
clone_size: NA; d_call: NA; j_call: TRBJ1-5; v_call: TRBV30; cdr3_aa: CAWSVPVRVVSNQPQHF; cdr3_nt: TGTGCCTGGAGTGTACCGGTGAGGGTCGTCAGCAATCAGCCCCAGCATTTT
clone_size: NA; d_call: NA; j_call: TRBJ1-2; v_call: TRBV19; cdr3_aa: CASISTWTASGRLGSYTF; cdr3_nt: TGTGCCAGTATCTCTACTTGGACAGCCTCAGGTCGTCTTGGTAGCTACACCTTC